The clone carrying this TCR beta chain occurred many times. Its target is not known. Stable hyperthyroidism: no ophthalmopathy progression over 18 months of follow-up. These patients, aged 18 to 65, had recently diagnosed hyperthyroidism lasting under 2 months. Uncontrolled infection, other autoimmune disease, pregnancy or lactation disqualified patients from enrolment. CDR3 length equals 11 residues. Germline V gene lookup returns CDR1 SNHLY and CDR2 FYNNEI. With 10 bases removed from V and 2 bases from J, the gap between germline ends came to 9 bases. Amplification of TCR beta CDR3 regions was performed using RNA transcripts as template. First-round RT-PCR with HTBI primers amplified the TCR CDR3 region. TCRdb independently ran MiXCR on the multiplex PCR reads; one entry per CDR3 protein. The table shows a few hundred thousand distinct CDR3 sequences, with 15% to 18% occurring only once. These data originate in a study of T cells in Graves' hyperthyroidism and ophthalmopathy. General study results and limits: Blood also carried most thyroid clonotypes expanded above 0.001.

Sequences were obtained from blood. This TCR came from a woman in her thirties with Graves' hyperthyroidism. The chain recombines TRBV2 with TRBJ2-7; no firm D call. This CDR3 is CATAVTYEQYF. The CDR3 DNA is TGTGCCACCGCCGTCACCTACGAGCAGTACTTC.